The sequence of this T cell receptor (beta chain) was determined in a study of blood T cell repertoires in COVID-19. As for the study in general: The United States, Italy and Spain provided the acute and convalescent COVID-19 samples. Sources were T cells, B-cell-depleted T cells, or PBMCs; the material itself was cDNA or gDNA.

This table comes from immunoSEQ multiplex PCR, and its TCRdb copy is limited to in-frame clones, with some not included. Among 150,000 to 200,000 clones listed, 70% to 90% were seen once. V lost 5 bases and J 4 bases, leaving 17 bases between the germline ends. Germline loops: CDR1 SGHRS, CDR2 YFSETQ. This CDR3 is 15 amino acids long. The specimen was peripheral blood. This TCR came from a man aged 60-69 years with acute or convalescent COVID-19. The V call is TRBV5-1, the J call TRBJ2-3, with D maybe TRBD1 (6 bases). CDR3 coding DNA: TGCGCCAGCAGTAAAGTCACACAGGGTTCAGATACGCAGTATTTT. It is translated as CASSKVTQGSDTQYF.